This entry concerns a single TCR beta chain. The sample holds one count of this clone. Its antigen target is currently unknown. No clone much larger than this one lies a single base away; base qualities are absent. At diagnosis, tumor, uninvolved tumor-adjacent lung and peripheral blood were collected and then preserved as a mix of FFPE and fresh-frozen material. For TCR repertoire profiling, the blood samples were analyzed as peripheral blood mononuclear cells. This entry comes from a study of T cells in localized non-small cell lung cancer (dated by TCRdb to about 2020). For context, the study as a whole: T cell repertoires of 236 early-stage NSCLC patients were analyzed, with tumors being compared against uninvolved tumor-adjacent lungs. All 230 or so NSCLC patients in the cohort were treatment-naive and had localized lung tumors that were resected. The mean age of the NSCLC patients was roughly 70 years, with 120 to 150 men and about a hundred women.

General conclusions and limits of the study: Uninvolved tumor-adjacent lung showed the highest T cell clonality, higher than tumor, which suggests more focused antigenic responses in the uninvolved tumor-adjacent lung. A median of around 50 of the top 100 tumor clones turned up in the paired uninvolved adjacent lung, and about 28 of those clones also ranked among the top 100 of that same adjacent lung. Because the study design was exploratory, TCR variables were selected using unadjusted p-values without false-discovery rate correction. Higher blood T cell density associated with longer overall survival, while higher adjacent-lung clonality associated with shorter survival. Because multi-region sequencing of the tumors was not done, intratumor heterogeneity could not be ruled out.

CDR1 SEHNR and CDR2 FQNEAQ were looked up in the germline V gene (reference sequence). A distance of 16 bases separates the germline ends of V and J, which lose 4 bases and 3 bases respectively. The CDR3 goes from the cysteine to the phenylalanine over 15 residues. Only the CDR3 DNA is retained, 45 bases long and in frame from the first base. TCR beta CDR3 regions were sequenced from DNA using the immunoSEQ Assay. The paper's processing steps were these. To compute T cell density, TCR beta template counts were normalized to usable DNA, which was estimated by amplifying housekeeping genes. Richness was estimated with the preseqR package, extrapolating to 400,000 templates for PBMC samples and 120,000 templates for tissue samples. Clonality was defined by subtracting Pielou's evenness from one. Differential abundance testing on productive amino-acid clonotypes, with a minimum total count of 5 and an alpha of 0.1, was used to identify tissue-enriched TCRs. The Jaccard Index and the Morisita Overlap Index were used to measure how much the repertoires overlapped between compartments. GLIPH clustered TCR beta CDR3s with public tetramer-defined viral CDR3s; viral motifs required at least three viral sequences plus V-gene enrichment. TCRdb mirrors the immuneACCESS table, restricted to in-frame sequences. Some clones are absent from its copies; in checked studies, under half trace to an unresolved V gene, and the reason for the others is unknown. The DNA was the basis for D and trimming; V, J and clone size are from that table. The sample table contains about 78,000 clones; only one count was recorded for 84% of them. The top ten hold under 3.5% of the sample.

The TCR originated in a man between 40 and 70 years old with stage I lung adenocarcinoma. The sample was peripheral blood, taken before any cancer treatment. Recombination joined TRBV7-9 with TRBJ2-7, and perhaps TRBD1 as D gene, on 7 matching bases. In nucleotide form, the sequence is TGTGCCAGCAGCTCGGGGGTGCAGGGGGGCTACGAGCAGTACTTC. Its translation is CASSSGVQGGYEQYF.